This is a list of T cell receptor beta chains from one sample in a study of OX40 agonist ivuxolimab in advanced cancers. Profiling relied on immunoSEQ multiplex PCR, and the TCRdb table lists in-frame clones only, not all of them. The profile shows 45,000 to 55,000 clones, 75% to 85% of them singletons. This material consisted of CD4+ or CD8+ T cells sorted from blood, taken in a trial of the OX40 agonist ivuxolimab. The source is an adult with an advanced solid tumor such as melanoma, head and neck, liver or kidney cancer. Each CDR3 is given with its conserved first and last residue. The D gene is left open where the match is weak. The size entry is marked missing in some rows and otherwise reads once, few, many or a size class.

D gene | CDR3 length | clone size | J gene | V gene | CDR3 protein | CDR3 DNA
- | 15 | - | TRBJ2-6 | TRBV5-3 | CARPVHGSGANVLTF | TGTGCCAGGCCAGTCCACGGGAGTGGGGCCAACGTCCTGACTTTC
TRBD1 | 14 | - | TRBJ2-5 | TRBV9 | CASSATGLQETQYF | TGTGCCAGCAGCGCGACAGGGTTACAAGAGACCCAGTACTTC
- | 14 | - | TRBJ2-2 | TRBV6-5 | CASRRGAGTGELFF | TGTGCCAGCAGAAGGGGGGCAGGCACCGGGGAGCTGTTTTTT
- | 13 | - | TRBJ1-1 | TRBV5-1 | CASSSPVNTEAFF | TGCGCCAGCAGCTCTCCGGTGAACACTGAAGCTTTCTTT
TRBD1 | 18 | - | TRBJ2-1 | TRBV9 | CASSPHPGTGISYNEQFF | TGTGCCAGCAGCCCCCATCCCGGGACAGGGATCTCCTACAATGAGCAGTTCTTC
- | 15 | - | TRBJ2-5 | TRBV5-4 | CASSPKGGGQETQYF | TGTGCCAGCAGCCCCAAGGGGGGGGGACAAGAGACCCAGTACTTC
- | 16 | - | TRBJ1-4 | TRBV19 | CASSVPSGETNEKLFF | TGTGCCAGTTCCGTTCCTTCGGGGGAGACTAATGAAAAACTGTTTTTT
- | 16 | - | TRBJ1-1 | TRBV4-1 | CASSHPTGQGGAEAFF | TGCGCCAGCAGCCATCCCACCGGGCAGGGAGGCGCTGAAGCTTTCTTT
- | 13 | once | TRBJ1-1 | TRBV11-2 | CASSPLGGTEAFF | TGTGCCAGCAGCCCCCTGGGGGGCACTGAAGCTTTCTTT
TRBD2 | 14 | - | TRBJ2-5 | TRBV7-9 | CASSLTGGQETQYF | TGTGCCAGCAGCCTCACGGGAGGCCAAGAGACCCAGTACTTC
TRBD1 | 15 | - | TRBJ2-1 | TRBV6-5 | CASSAGTGGYNEQFF | TGTGCCAGCAGTGCCGGGACAGGGGGTTACAATGAGCAGTTCTTC
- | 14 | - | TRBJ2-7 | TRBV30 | CAWSGSWTFYEQYF | TGTGCCTGGAGTGGGAGCTGGACATTTTACGAGCAGTACTTC
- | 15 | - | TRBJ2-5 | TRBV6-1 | CASSDTGTNQGTQYF | TGTGCCAGCAGTGATACCGGGACGAACCAAGGGACCCAGTACTTC
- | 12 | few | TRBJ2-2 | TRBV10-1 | CASTSNTGELFF | TGCGCCAGCACCTCGAACACCGGGGAGCTGTTTTTT
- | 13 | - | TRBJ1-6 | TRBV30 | CPRDLPGSSPLHF | TGCCCCCGGGACTTACCGGGAAGTTCACCCCTCCACTTT
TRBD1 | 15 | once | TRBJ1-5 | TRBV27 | CATQHQQGSNQPQHF | TGTGCCACCCAGCACCAACAGGGGTCGAATCAGCCCCAGCATTTT
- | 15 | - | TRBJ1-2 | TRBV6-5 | CATHPSGGGAEGYTF | TGTGCCACCCACCCGTCGGGAGGAGGGGCGGAGGGCTACACCTTC
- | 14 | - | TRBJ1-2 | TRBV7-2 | CASSLHSWGYGYTF | TGTGCCAGCAGCTTACATAGTTGGGGCTATGGCTACACCTTC
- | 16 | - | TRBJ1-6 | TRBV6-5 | CASSYDRMRLNSPLHF | TGTGCCAGCAGTTACGACCGCATGAGGTTAAATTCACCCCTCCACTTT
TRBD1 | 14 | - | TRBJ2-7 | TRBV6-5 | CASSFWTGGYEQYF | TGTGCCAGCAGTTTTTGGACAGGGGGGTACGAGCAGTACTTC
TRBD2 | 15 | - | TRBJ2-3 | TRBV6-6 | CASSLGLAGTDTQYF | TGTGCCAGCAGCCTAGGACTAGCGGGCACAGATACGCAGTATTTT
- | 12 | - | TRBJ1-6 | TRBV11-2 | CASSLRSRGLHF | TGTGCCAGCAGCTTAAGGAGCAGGGGTCTCCACTTT
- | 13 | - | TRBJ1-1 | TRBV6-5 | CASSTSMNTEAFF | TGTGCCAGCAGTACCTCAATGAACACTGAAGCTTTCTTT
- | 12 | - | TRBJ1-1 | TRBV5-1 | CASSLRGGEAFF | TGCGCCAGCAGCTTGCGAGGAGGGGAAGCTTTCTTT
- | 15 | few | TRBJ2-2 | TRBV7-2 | CASSFRQGGTGELFF | TGTGCCAGCAGCTTCAGGCAGGGGGGCACCGGGGAGCTGTTTTTT
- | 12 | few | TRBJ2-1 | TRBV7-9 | CASSAPAGEQFF | TGTGCCAGCAGCGCACCGGCGGGTGAGCAGTTCTTC
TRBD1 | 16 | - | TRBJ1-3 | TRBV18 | CASSTNRGQSGNTIYF | TGTGCCAGCTCTACCAACAGGGGGCAGTCTGGAAACACCATATATTTT
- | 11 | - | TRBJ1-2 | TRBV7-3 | CASSPGDGYTF | TGTGCCAGCAGCCCAGGGGATGGCTACACCTTC
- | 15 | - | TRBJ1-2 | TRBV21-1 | CASSRAGIPVDGYTF | TGTGCCAGCAGCAGAGCGGGCATACCTGTTGATGGCTACACCTTC
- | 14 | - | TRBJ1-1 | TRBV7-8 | CASSLSQGGTEAFF | TGTGCCAGCAGCTTATCGCAGGGCGGAACTGAAGCTTTCTTT
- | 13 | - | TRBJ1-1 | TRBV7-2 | CASSLQENTEAFF | TGTGCCAGCAGCTTACAGGAGAACACTGAAGCTTTCTTT